Listed below are T cell receptor beta chains from one sample, sequenced in a study of OX40 agonist ivuxolimab in advanced cancers. Data came from immunoSEQ multiplex PCR; TCRdb stores just in-frame clones and leaves some out. The sample holds tens of thousands of clones; about nine tenths are singletons and the top ten take about 1.3%. Sequenced here: CD4+ or CD8+ T cells sorted from blood, sampled in a trial of the OX40 agonist ivuxolimab. These TCRs come from an adult with an advanced solid tumor such as melanoma, head and neck, liver or kidney cancer. Each CDR3 is given with its conserved first and last residue. Not every row has a clone size; where given, it reads once, few, many or a size class.

NA TRBV19 CASSIQFRGGSPRYNEQFF
once TRBV7-2 CASSSQGDQPQHF
NA TRBV5-1 CASSAGSVRDTQYF
few TRBV5-6 CASSIYLQGFRAKKLFF
NA TRBV19 CASSMAGSQPQHF
NA TRBV6-5 CASSFTSGDKLFF
NA TRBV5-8 CASSPRGWTMNTEAFF
NA TRBV11-2 CASSLDEGGWYEQYF
NA TRBV29-1 CSVGGAQAFFSYNEQFF
few TRBV6-5 CASSSPQGLEGYGYTF
NA TRBV5-8 CASSFDGYTF
NA TRBV6-6 CASSYAGADNGNTIYF
NA TRBV30 CAWDSPVLNTQYF
once TRBV7-3 CASSSDPWGELFF
NA TRBV9 CASSVVSGAEQFF
NA TRBV6-6 CASRDRGGQGNEQFF
NA TRBV2 CASSGRGRGSGELFF
NA TRBV6-5 CASRTPGQGSYEQYF
NA TRBV27 CASSRSPDSRGGYTF
NA TRBV28 CASSLGQGFHPEQYF
NA TRBV4-2 CASSQEGHGSYEQYF
NA TRBV11-2 CASSFGQGGTKNIQYF
NA TRBV30 CAWSSGPYNSPLHF
NA TRBV7-6 CASTSTGGAGTEAFF
NA TRBV5-1 CASRGTGYTEAFF
NA TRBV20-1 CSARRANEQFF
NA TRBV6-1 CASRPQGWGNTIYF
NA TRBV18 CASSPGLAGGPETQYF
once TRBV9 CASSPGDLQGGYTF
NA TRBV6-5 CASSYFGTHSYEQYF
NA TRBV5-1 CASSSGRVGTEASF
NA TRBV10-2 CASSLTSAGSSSNQPQHF